This TCR beta chain came from a study of cytomegalovirus exposure and HLA in healthy donors. Germline assignment: CDR1 SGDLS and CDR2 YYNGEE. This CDR3 is 16 amino acids long. The V and J ends lost 3 bases and 0 bases respectively, with 13 bases between them. The PCR ran on 60 Vbeta and 13 Jbeta primers. This table comes from immunoSEQ multiplex PCR, and its TCRdb copy is limited to in-frame clones, with some not included. The table for this sample gives 35,000 or so clones. General observations from the study: In a later analysis, most CMV-associated TCR beta chains appeared HLA-restricted. A later analysis revealed that TCR association rates differed between HLA loci, peaking at DRB1 and bottoming out at HLA-C. Among donors in an Asian-associated ancestry cluster, a later analysis reportedly found fewer N-insertions than the roughly 650-donor mean. Across donors, most TCRs were seen rarely, yet some public ones were widespread.

Concerning this clone itself: What it binds is not known.

The chain couples TRBV9 to TRBJ1-3, with a weak D call TRBD1 (6 bases). Sequencing was performed on PBMCs. This sequence was found in a man aged 35-49 years in good health and CMV-seropositive. The CDR3 region has the DNA TGTGCCAGCAGCGCCCGCGGACAGAGCTCTGGAAACACCATATATTTT. Translated: CASSARGQSSGNTIYF.